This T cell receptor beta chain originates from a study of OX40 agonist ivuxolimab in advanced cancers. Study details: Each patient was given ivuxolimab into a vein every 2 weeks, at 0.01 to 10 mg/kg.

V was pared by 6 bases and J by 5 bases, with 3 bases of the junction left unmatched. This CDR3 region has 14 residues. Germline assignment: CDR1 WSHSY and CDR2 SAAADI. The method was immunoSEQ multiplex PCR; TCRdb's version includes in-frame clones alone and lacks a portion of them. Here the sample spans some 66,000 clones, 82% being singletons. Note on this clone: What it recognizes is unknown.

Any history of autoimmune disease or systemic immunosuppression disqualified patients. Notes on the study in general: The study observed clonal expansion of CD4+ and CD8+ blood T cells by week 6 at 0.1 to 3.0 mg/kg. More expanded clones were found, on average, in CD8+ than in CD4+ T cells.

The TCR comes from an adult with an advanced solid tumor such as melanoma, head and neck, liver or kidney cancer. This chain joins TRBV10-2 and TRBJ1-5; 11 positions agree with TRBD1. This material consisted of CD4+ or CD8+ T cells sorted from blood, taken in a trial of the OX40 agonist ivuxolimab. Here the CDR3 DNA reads TGCGCCAGCAGAGGACAGGGGGCTCATCAGCCCCAGCATTTT. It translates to CASRGQGAHQPQHF.